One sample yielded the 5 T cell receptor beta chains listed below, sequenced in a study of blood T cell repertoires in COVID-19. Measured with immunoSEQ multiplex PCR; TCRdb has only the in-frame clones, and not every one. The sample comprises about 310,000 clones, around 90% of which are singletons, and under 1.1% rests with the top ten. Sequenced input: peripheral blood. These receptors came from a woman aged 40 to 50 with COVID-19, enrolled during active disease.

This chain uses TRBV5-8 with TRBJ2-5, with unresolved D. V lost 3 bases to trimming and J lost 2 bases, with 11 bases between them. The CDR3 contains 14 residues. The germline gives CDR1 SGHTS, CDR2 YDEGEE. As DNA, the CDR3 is TGTGCCAGCAGCTCAGGCATAGTTCAAGAGACCCAGTACTTC. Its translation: CASSSGIVQETQYF.

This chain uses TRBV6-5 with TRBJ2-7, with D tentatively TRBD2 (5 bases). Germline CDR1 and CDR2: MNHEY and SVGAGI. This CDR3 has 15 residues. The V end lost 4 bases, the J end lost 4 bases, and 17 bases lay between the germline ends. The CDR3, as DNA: TGTGCCAGCAGTTTACACTATCGGGAAGGATACGAGCAGTACTTC. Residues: CASSLHYREGYEQYF.

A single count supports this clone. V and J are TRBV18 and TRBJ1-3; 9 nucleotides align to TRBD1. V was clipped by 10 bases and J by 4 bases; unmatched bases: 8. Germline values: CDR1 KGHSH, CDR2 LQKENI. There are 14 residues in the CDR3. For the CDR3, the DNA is TGTGCCACAAGGACAGGGGAAGCAGGAAACACCATATATTTT. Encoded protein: CATRTGEAGNTIYF.

CDR3 protein: CASSERGQSNYGYTF. In nucleotides, the CDR3 is TGTGCCAGCAGTGAAAGAGGGCAGTCTAACTATGGCTACACCTTC. The chain combines TRBV2 with TRBJ1-2; D is unresolved. V gave up 2 bases and J gave up 0 bases, with 10 bases separating them. The CDR3 has 15 amino acids. Germline V gives CDR1 SNHLY, CDR2 FYNNEI.

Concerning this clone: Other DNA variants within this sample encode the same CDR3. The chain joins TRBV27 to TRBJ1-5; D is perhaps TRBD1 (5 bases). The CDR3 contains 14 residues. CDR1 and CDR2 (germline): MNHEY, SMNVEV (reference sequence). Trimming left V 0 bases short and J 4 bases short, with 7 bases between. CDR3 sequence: CASSLSRGNQPQHF. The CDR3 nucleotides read TGTGCCAGCAGTTTATCGCGGGGGAATCAGCCCCAGCATTTT.